These 31 T cell receptor beta chains were all obtained from the same sample, sequenced in a study of patients and donors after allogeneic stem cell transplantation. TCRdb fed the RT-PCR reads into MiXCR, producing one record per CDR3 protein. The sample lists about 12,000 distinct CDR3 sequences; about 25% were seen once. The sample taken for sequencing was blood, either unsorted or a sorted T cell fraction (not recorded which). The receptors come from a human donor who was either an allogeneic HSCT recipient or a stem cell or donor lymphocyte infusion donor (not recorded which). It is not recorded whose cells these are; they may come from a transplant donor.

The rearrangement links TRBV20-1 to TRBJ2-1, with D perhaps TRBD2 (6 bases). CDR3 length equals 17 residues. V was trimmed by 1 base and J by 4 bases, leaving 20 bases between them. Germline lookup yields CDR1 DFQATT and CDR2 SNEGSKA (reference sequence). The CDR3 coding sequence is TGCAGTGCTAGAGCCCTTGGAACGGGAGAAGCGTACAATGAGCAGTTCTTC. It codes for CSARALGTGEAYNEQFF.

The genes are TRBV12-3 or TRBV12-4 and TRBJ2-3; D not certain. This CDR3 contains 12 residues. V was shortened by 4 bases and J by 6 bases, with 8 bases between the two germline ends. CDR3 DNA sequence: TGTGCCAGCAGTTCCTACGGGGATACGCAGTATTTT. Encoded protein: CASSSYGDTQYF.

V and J are TRBV5-6 and TRBJ1-3; D might be TRBD1 (5 bases). The germline V gene has CDR1 SGHDT and CDR2 YYEEEE. Trimming pared 1 base from V and 9 bases from J, leaving 11 bases between. This CDR3 spans 13 amino acids. The CDR3 spells CASSLSGSVTIYF. The CDR3 DNA reads as TGTGCCAGCAGCTTGTCAGGGTCGGTCACCATATATTTT.

At least ten counts were recorded for this clonotype. The chain recombines TRBV6-6 with TRBJ1-1; D is uncertain. Looked up from germline, CDR1 is MNHNY and CDR2 is SVGAGI (reference sequence). CDR3 size: 16 residues. Deletions cut 7 bases from V and 3 bases from J, with 21 bases between. The CDR3 coding sequence is TGTGCCAGCACCAAAGGATGGATGAGAGTAGACACTGAAGCTTTCTTT. Its protein is CASTKGWMRVDTEAFF.

The chain links TRBV4-1 to TRBJ2-1; D is ambiguous. Germline V gene data show CDR1 as MGHRA and CDR2 as YSYEKL. V was trimmed by 6 bases and J by 10 bases, leaving 13 bases between them. The CDR3 has 12 residues. CDR3 nucleotides: TGCGCCAGCAGACCCCCTCTAGGGGAGCAGTTCTTC. Translated, it gives CASRPPLGEQFF.

The sample holds many counts of this clonotype. The chain employs TRBV6-5 and TRBJ1-2; D gene unclear. Trimming pared 2 bases from V and 4 bases from J, leaving 8 bases between. The CDR3 extends over 13 amino acids. The V gene's germline CDR1 is MNHEY and CDR2 SVGAGI. CDR3: CASSYGHSYGYTF. CDR3 DNA: TGTGCCAGCAGTTACGGGCATTCCTATGGCTACACCTTC.

This clonotype has more than one count but fewer than ten. CDR3 coding DNA: TGTGCCAGCAGCTTCAATGATCTTAAGACCCAGTACTTC. Translated, it gives CASSFNDLKTQYF. The chain is built from TRBV7-8 and TRBJ2-5; D is undetermined. V was trimmed by 3 bases and J by 6 bases, leaving 11 bases between them. From germline, CDR1 is SGHVS and CDR2 FQNEAQ. The CDR3 runs to 13 residues.

J is TRBJ2-1 and V is TRBV5-1, with unresolved D. The germline V gene encodes CDR1 SGHRS and CDR2 YFSETQ. The CDR3 has 14 residues. Trimming shortened V by 4 bases and J by 0 bases, and 8 bases separated the two germline ends. In nucleotides, the CDR3 is TGCGCCAGCAGCCCCCTGAGCTCCTACAATGAGCAGTTCTTC. It encodes CASSPLSSYNEQFF.

V gene TRBV29-1 combines with J gene TRBJ1-2, with a weak D call TRBD1 (6 bases). Trimming pared 5 bases from V and 3 bases from J, leaving 19 bases between. The germline V gene has CDR1 SQVTM and CDR2 ANQGSEA. The CDR3 covers 15 residues. CDR3 nucleotide sequence: TGCAGCGTTTCAGGGGCTTCGTTTTGGGACTATGGCTACACCTTC. Amino acid sequence: CSVSGASFWDYGYTF. Looking up the rest from reference TRBV29-1 and TRBJ1-2 gives the full variable domain: SAVISQKPSRDICQRGTSLTIQCQVDSQVTMMFWYRQQPGQSLTLIATANQGSEATYESGFVIDKFPISRPNLTFSTLTVSNMSPEDSSIYLCSVSGASFWDYGYTFGSGTRLTVV.

This clonotype is labeled large. The chain has TRBV5-1 and TRBJ1-4; D not certain. The CDR3 extends over 15 amino acids. Per the germline V gene, CDR1 is SGHRS and CDR2 is YFSETQ. With 0 bases removed from V and 0 bases from J, the gap between germline ends came to 6 bases. The CDR3 DNA is TGCGCCAGCAGCTTGGGGACTGCAACTAATGAAAAACTGTTTTTT. Its protein is CASSLGTATNEKLFF.

This clonotype was detected ten times or more. The chain combines TRBV6-5 with TRBJ1-5; D not resolved. Trimming removed 5 bases from V and 0 bases from J, with 14 bases in between. CDR3 length: 16 amino acids. CDR1 and CDR2 from the germline V gene are MNHEY and SVGAGI. CDR3 nucleotide sequence: TGTGCCAGCAGTCCCTTCGCATTCAATAGCAATCAGCCCCAGCATTTT. This gives the protein CASSPFAFNSNQPQHF.

This sequence joins TRBV11-2 and TRBJ1-1; D remains unclear. Germline V gene sequence: CDR1 SGHAT, CDR2 FQNNGV. V shed 5 bases and J shed 0 bases, with 13 bases lying between them. The CDR3 consists of 15 residues. CDR3 loop: CASSLLTPLNTEAFF. The CDR3 nucleotides are TGTGCCAGCAGCCTCTTGACACCTTTGAACACTGAAGCTTTCTTT.

In this sample, this clonotype is large. V is TRBV7-2 and J is TRBJ1-4, with unresolved D. Germline CDR1 reads SGHTA; CDR2 reads FQGNSA. The CDR3 has 15 residues. Between the trimmed V and J ends, which lost 5 bases and 10 bases, there was a span of 20 bases. The CDR3: CASSQKDPTYAKLFF. The CDR3 DNA reads as TGTGCCAGCAGCCAAAAAGACCCAACCTATGCAAAACTGTTTTTT.

In this sample, this clonotype is medium-sized. The gene calls are TRBV5-5 and TRBJ1-5; 9 nucleotides line up with TRBD1. The CDR3 covers 16 residues. The V and J ends lost 4 bases and 0 bases, in that order; junction bases with no gene match: 5. CDR1 and CDR2 from the germline V gene are SGHKS and YYEKEE (reference sequence). The CDR3 sequence is CASSRDRANSNQPQHF. CDR3 DNA: TGTGCCAGCAGCAGGGACAGGGCTAATAGCAATCAGCCCCAGCATTTT.

This clonotype has just a few counts. The chain combines TRBV12-3 or TRBV12-4 with TRBJ1-5; weak D call: TRBD1 (6 bases). Trimming stripped 6 bases from V and 0 bases from J, with 15 bases between. The CDR3 totals 16 residues. CDR3 nucleotide sequence: TGTGCCAGCAGCTTCAGGGGTCTGTATAGCAATCAGCCCCAGCATTTT. Translated: CASSFRGLYSNQPQHF.

V is TRBV9 and J is TRBJ2-1, with 7 bases identical to TRBD2. Losses at the gene ends were 1 base for V and 7 bases for J; bases not matched to a gene: 2. This CDR3 contains 13 residues. Germline V gene lookup returns CDR1 SGDLS and CDR2 YYNGEE. The DNA for the CDR3 is TGTGCCAGCAGCGTACGGCGGGAGAATGAGCAGTTCTTC. Translating gives CASSVRRENEQFF.

This clonotype is medium-sized (0.01 to 0.1%) within its sample. J is TRBJ1-5 and V is TRBV19; D might be TRBD1 (5 bases). Germline lookup yields CDR1 LNHDA and CDR2 SQIVND (reference sequence). Trimming removed 6 bases at V and 3 bases at J, with 9 bases between. The CDR3 extends over 13 amino acids. CDR3 sequence: CASSMDINQPQHF. CDR3 bases: TGTGCCAGTAGCATGGACATCAATCAGCCCCAGCATTTT.

J is TRBJ2-2 and V is TRBV29-1; D is unresolved. Deletions cut 5 bases from V and 3 bases from J, with 4 bases between. Germline V gene sequence: CDR1 SQVTM, CDR2 ANQGSEA. CDR3 length: 11 residues. CDR3 coding DNA: TGCAGCGTTCGGCACACCGGGGAGCTGTTTTTT. It translates to CSVRHTGELFF.

This clonotype was detected only a few times. This chain joins TRBV10-3 and TRBJ2-6; 12 bases line up with TRBD2. The CDR3 has 16 residues. Germline V lookup: CDR1 ENHRY, CDR2 SYGVKD. The V gene end was trimmed by 8 bases and the J gene end by 0 bases; junction bases not matched to a gene: 2. CDR3 sequence (DNA): TGTGCCATCGGGACTAGCGGGTTCTCTGGGGCCAACGTCCTGACTTTC. Its protein is CAIGTSGFSGANVLTF.

This clonotype has a count of ten or more. This rearrangement joins TRBV4-3 to TRBJ1-3; D is undetermined. This CDR3 region has 16 residues. From germline, CDR1 is LGHNA and CDR2 YSLEER. The V gene lost 2 bases and the J gene lost 1 base, with 12 bases spanning the gap. The CDR3 DNA is TGCGCCAGCAGCCAATCAGGCGCACTATCTGGAAACACCATATATTTT. Amino acids: CASSQSGALSGNTIYF.

This clonotype occurred many times. The chain links TRBV12-3 or TRBV12-4 to TRBJ1-1, with TRBD1 matching 9 bases. V was clipped by 5 bases and J by 5 bases; unmatched bases: 6. The CDR3 loop spans 14 amino acids. CDR3 region: CASSLGTGRTEAFF. DNA of the CDR3: TGTGCCAGCAGTCTCGGGACAGGGAGGACTGAAGCTTTCTTT.

This chain links TRBV7-3 with TRBJ1-2; no firm D call. Germline CDR1 is SGHTA and CDR2 is FQGTGA. This CDR3 spans 13 amino acids. With 5 bases removed from V and 8 bases from J, the gap between germline ends came to 15 bases. The CDR3 DNA sequence: TGTGCCAGCAGCCCCCGGGCAGGAGGGGGCTACACCTTC. As protein: CASSPRAGGGYTF.

This clonotype ranks as medium-sized (0.01 to 0.1%). V gene TRBV28 combines with J gene TRBJ1-1, with D maybe TRBD1 (5 bases). CDR3 size: 15 residues. V was clipped by 5 bases and J by 7 bases, with 20 bases between them. The germline CDR1 and CDR2 sequences are MDHEN and SYDVKM. The CDR3 DNA follows: TGTGCCAGCAGTCTTCAAACAGTAGGACATCTTGAAGCTTTCTTT. Translated, it gives CASSLQTVGHLEAFF.

The V gene is TRBV7-8, the J gene TRBJ1-2, with D possibly matching TRBD1 (5 bases). Trimming pared 6 bases from V and 4 bases from J, leaving 12 bases between. CDR1 SGHVS and CDR2 FQNEAQ come from the germline V gene. The CDR3 spans 13 residues. This CDR3 reads CASSPGSSYGYTF. The DNA for the CDR3 is TGTGCCAGCAGTCCAGGGTCATCCTATGGCTACACCTTC.

This sequence joins TRBV20-1 and TRBJ2-7; 7 bases are a match to TRBD2. V shed 0 bases, J shed 2 bases, and the junction held 7 bases outside the gene matches. Germline V gives CDR1 DFQATT, CDR2 SNEGSKA (reference sequence). This CDR3 has 15 amino acids. The CDR3 nucleotides are TGCAGTGCTAGAGATCCTGGGGGAGGGCCCTACGAGCAGTACTTC. It yields the protein CSARDPGGGPYEQYF.

To note about this clonotype: The junction departs from germline at one end; a sequencing error may be responsible. The chain employs TRBV20-1 and TRBJ2-5; D is tentatively TRBD1 or TRBD2 (5 bases each). Germline V gene sequence: CDR1 DFQATT, CDR2 SNEGSKA (reference sequence). The CDR3 runs 11 residues. The CDR3 DNA reads as TGCAGTGCTGGGGACGCGTGGCACTTGGACTTC. This translates into CSAGDAWHLDF.

This chain links TRBV4-3 with TRBJ2-1; 8 bases align to TRBD1. The CDR3 extends over 16 amino acids. The V gene's germline CDR1 is LGHNA and CDR2 YSLEER. The junction had 4 bases not matched to a gene; V was cut back by 1 base and J by 2 bases. CDR3 amino acids: CASSQVPGGPYNEQFF. The CDR3 coding sequence is TGCGCCAGCAGCCAAGTCCCAGGGGGCCCCTACAATGAGCAGTTCTTC.

This clonotype was recorded a few times. The V gene is TRBV28, the J gene TRBJ1-3, with TRBD1 matching over 7 bases. The germline V gene encodes CDR1 MDHEN and CDR2 SYDVKM. The CDR3 runs 14 residues. The junction had 1 base not matched to a gene; V was cut back by 3 bases and J by 2 bases. CDR3 amino acids: CASSFTGAGNTIYF. The CDR3 nucleotides read TGTGCCAGCAGTTTCACAGGGGCTGGAAACACCATATATTTT.

This chain links TRBV24-1 with TRBJ2-1, with D hard to call. Between the trimmed V and J ends, which lost 4 bases and 9 bases, there was a span of 9 bases. There are 12 residues in the CDR3. The germline gives CDR1 KGHDR, CDR2 SFDVKD. Here the CDR3 DNA reads TGTGCCACCAGTGACACGAGGCCTGAGCAGTTCTTC. It translates to CATSDTRPEQFF.

A single count supports this clonotype. The chain carries TRBV5-1 and TRBJ2-5; tentative D call: TRBD1 (6 bases). The germline gives CDR1 SGHRS, CDR2 YFSETQ. V shed 3 bases and J shed 5 bases, with 14 bases lying between them. CDR3 length: 14 amino acids. DNA for the CDR3: TGCGCCAGCAGCTGGACAGTCCTCTCGGAGACCCAGTACTTC. It encodes CASSWTVLSETQYF.

This clonotype was seen many times. Sequence at one end of the junction differs from germline and may be a read error. V is TRBV9 and J is TRBJ1-2; tentatively, D is TRBD1 (5 bases). Germline CDR1 and CDR2: SGDLS and YYNGEE. The CDR3 runs 14 residues. CDR3 bases: TGTGCCAGCAACGTAGACAGTCTATTCGGCGGCTACACCTTC. Translated: CASNVDSLFGGYTF.